Listed below are T cell receptor beta chains from one sample, sequenced in a study of cytomegalovirus exposure and HLA in healthy donors. The repertoire was sequenced with immunoSEQ multiplex PCR; TCRdb's copy has only in-frame clones and lacks some. The data hold fewer than 200,000 clones, with roughly 70% observed a single time. The specimen was PBMCs. Receptor source: a girl aged 10 to 17 in good health and CMV-seronegative. Each CDR3 is given with its conserved first and last residue. A D gene is named only where the DNA matches it firmly. A row's size may be missing; if present it is once, few, many or a size class.

CDR3 protein	CDR3 DNA	J gene	D gene	clone size	V gene
CASSPGTRGGETQYF	TGTGCCAGCAGCCCCGGGACCAGAGGGGGAGAGACCCAGTACTTC	TRBJ2-5	-	-	TRBV14
CASSTGGNGYTF	TGTGCCAGCAGTACAGGGGGAAATGGCTACACCTTC	TRBJ1-2	TRBD1	once	TRBV27
CASSPAGETQYF	TGTGCCAGCAGCCCCGCGGGTGAAACGCAGTATTTT	TRBJ2-3	-	-	TRBV7-6
CASSPRQAGYYGYTF	TGTGCCAGCTCACCAAGGCAGGCGGGATACTATGGCTACACCTTC	TRBJ1-2	-	-	TRBV18
CASGLTGQLYGYTF	TGTGCTAGTGGTTTGACCGGACAGCTTTATGGCTACACCTTC	TRBJ1-2	-	-	TRBV12-5
CASSSSPGTNREGFF	TGTGCCAGCAGCTCTTCTCCCGGGACAAACCGGGAAGGTTTCTTT	TRBJ1-1	-	-	TRBV6-5
CASSSNRRGTDGYTF	TGTGCCAGCAGCTCCAACCGAAGGGGGACGGATGGCTACACCTTC	TRBJ1-2	-	-	TRBV13
CAWSVPGNEQFF	TGTGCCTGGAGTGTCCCGGGGAATGAGCAGTTCTTC	TRBJ2-1	-	few	TRBV30
CASSFAGDHQPQHF	TGTGCCAGCAGTTTTGCAGGGGACCATCAGCCCCAGCATTTT	TRBJ1-5	-	once	TRBV7-9
CASSLEGRGRSYEQYF	TGTGCCAGCAGCTTAGAAGGTCGCGGGAGGTCCTACGAGCAGTACTTC	TRBJ2-7	TRBD2	-	TRBV13
CASSNVRRGDLNEQFF	TGTGCCAGCAGCAACGTGCGGCGGGGGGATTTGAATGAGCAGTTCTTC	TRBJ2-1	TRBD2	-	TRBV7-8
CASSQGGGPPDTQYF	TGTGCCAGCAGCCAAGGGGGGGGGCCGCCAGATACGCAGTATTTT	TRBJ2-3	-	few	TRBV4-2
CASSENARGNQPQHF	TGTGCCAGCAGTGAAAATGCCAGGGGCAATCAGCCCCAGCATTTT	TRBJ1-5	-	-	TRBV6-1
CASSMGRAGSYRYTF	TGTGCCAGTAGTATGGGCAGGGCAGGTTCTTATCGCTACACCTTC	TRBJ1-2	-	-	TRBV19
CASSLVPGDVVGTEAFF	TGCGCCAGCAGCTTGGTTCCAGGGGACGTTGTGGGCACTGAAGCTTTCTTT	TRBJ1-1	-	-	TRBV5-1
CASSLSLTGDYGYTF	TGTGCCAGCAGTTTATCCTTGACAGGGGACTATGGCTACACCTTC	TRBJ1-2	TRBD1	once	TRBV27
CASSDGTGELRGYTF	TGCGCCAGCAGCGACGGGACAGGGGAATTGCGAGGCTACACCTTC	TRBJ1-2	TRBD1	-	TRBV5-1
CASVQGGSIEAFF	TGTGCCAGCGTTCAGGGTGGCTCTATAGAAGCTTTCTTT	TRBJ1-1	-	-	TRBV7-8
CASSFGLAGELFF	TGTGCCAGCAGTTTCGGACTGGCCGGGGAGCTGTTTTTT	TRBJ2-2	-	-	TRBV27
CASSNTGSHEQYF	TGTGCCAGCAGCAACACAGGAAGCCACGAGCAGTACTTC	TRBJ2-7	-	-	TRBV6-5
CASSSRQGNEQFF	TGTGCCAGCAGCTCAAGACAGGGCAATGAGCAGTTCTTC	TRBJ2-1	TRBD1	-	TRBV7-6
CASSLDREQFF	TGCGCCAGCAGCTTAGACAGGGAGCAGTTCTTC	TRBJ2-1	-	once	TRBV5-1
CASSNSGAPDKNIQYF	TGTGCCAGCAGTAATAGCGGGGCTCCGGACAAAAACATTCAGTACTTC	TRBJ2-4	TRBD2	-	TRBV7-3
CASSLAGGEAFF	TGCGCCAGCAGCTTGGCGGGAGGTGAAGCTTTCTTT	TRBJ1-1	-	-	TRBV5-1
CASSVTGTNTEAFF	TGTGCCAGCAGCGTTACGGGAACGAACACTGAAGCTTTCTTT	TRBJ1-1	-	-	TRBV9
CASSQLQGGQETQYF	TGTGCCAGCAGCCAATTACAGGGGGGGCAAGAGACCCAGTACTTC	TRBJ2-5	-	-	TRBV14
CAIRGDSPGGYEQYF	TGTGCCATCAGAGGGGACAGCCCAGGAGGGTACGAGCAGTACTTC	TRBJ2-7	-	-	TRBV10-3
CASSPREADQPQHF	TGTGCCAGCTCACCACGAGAGGCGGATCAGCCCCAGCATTTT	TRBJ1-5	-	-	TRBV18
CASSQVGGINYGYTF	TGCGCCAGCAGCCAAGTTGGAGGGATTAACTATGGCTACACCTTC	TRBJ1-2	-	-	TRBV4-1
CASSLTVAGGGNSPLHF	TGTGCCAGCAGCTTAACTGTCGCAGGGGGAGGAAATTCACCCCTCCACTTT	TRBJ1-6	TRBD1	once	TRBV7-8
CAWSPGDYGYTF	TGTGCCTGGAGCCCAGGGGACTATGGCTACACCTTC	TRBJ1-2	-	-	TRBV30
CASNPTGTAYEQYF	TGCGCCAGCAACCCGACAGGGACCGCCTACGAGCAGTACTTC	TRBJ2-7	TRBD1	few	TRBV5-1
CSVAYGTGPNNEQFF	TGCAGCGTTGCCTACGGGACAGGGCCTAACAATGAGCAGTTCTTC	TRBJ2-1	TRBD1	-	TRBV29-1
CASSRTETFYGYTF	TGTGCCAGTAGTAGGACAGAAACATTCTATGGCTACACCTTC	TRBJ1-2	-	-	TRBV19
CASSLDRDSGNTIYF	TGTGCCAGCAGTTTGGACAGAGACTCTGGAAACACCATATATTTT	TRBJ1-3	-	-	TRBV27
CASSLAAGGPLGTQYF	TGCGCCAGCAGCTTGGCTGCGGGGGGGCCTCTTGGTACGCAGTATTTT	TRBJ2-3	TRBD2	-	TRBV5-1
CASSSWGETEAFF	TGTGCCAGCAGCTCATGGGGAGAAACTGAAGCTTTCTTT	TRBJ1-1	-	-	TRBV7-2
CAISSETGGNSPLHF	TGTGCCATCAGTTCTGAGACAGGGGGAAATTCACCCCTCCACTTT	TRBJ1-6	TRBD1	-	TRBV10-3
CASTGMRGTVQETQYF	TGTGCCAGCACGGGGATGCGTGGGACAGTACAAGAGACCCAGTACTTC	TRBJ2-5	TRBD1	-	TRBV18
CASSPLAGNTEAFF	TGTGCCAGCAGTCCTCTCGCAGGGAACACTGAAGCTTTCTTT	TRBJ1-1	-	-	TRBV27
CASKLGQGANYGYTF	TGCGCCAGCAAATTGGGACAGGGAGCTAACTATGGCTACACCTTC	TRBJ1-2	TRBD1	-	TRBV5-1
CASSVYDAQETQYF	TGCGCCAGCAGCGTCTACGATGCCCAAGAGACCCAGTACTTC	TRBJ2-5	-	-	TRBV5-1
CASSPYGVSGANVLTF	TGCGCCAGCAGCCCGTACGGGGTTTCTGGGGCCAACGTCCTGACTTTC	TRBJ2-6	-	few	TRBV5-1
CASSSSPGELFF	TGTGCCAGCAGCTCATCCCCCGGGGAGCTGTTTTTT	TRBJ2-2	-	-	TRBV5-6
CASSRVLGAEAFF	TGTGCCAGCAGCAGGGTATTAGGCGCTGAAGCTTTCTTT	TRBJ1-1	-	few	TRBV6-4
CASTEGEVTEAFF	TGCGCCAGCACCGAGGGGGAAGTGACTGAAGCTTTCTTT	TRBJ1-1	-	-	TRBV4-1
CASSQQDYGELFF	TGTGCCAGCAGCCAACAGGATTACGGGGAGCTGTTTTTT	TRBJ2-2	-	-	TRBV7-9
CATSYGQTQETQYF	TGTGCCACCAGCTACGGACAGACTCAAGAGACCCAGTACTTC	TRBJ2-5	-	-	TRBV15
CASSVRQSGGTQYF	TGTGCCAGCAGTGTCCGACAGAGTGGTGGGACCCAGTACTTC	TRBJ2-5	-	-	TRBV2
CASSSSGGGETQYF	TGTGCCAGCAGCAGTAGCGGGGGAGGGGAGACCCAGTACTTC	TRBJ2-5	TRBD2	few	TRBV5-5
CASRRTLGTGFYEQYF	TGTGCCAGCAGGCGAACTTTGGGGACAGGGTTTTACGAGCAGTACTTC	TRBJ2-7	TRBD1	-	TRBV7-9
CASSPSGGINEQYF	TGTGCCAGCAGCCCAAGCGGGGGAATTAACGAGCAGTACTTC	TRBJ2-7	TRBD2	-	TRBV9